The entry that follows covers one T cell receptor (beta chain) sequence. No antigen is known for it. Base qualities are not recorded, but no much larger clone differs from it by a single base. The germline V gene (reference sequence) yields SEHNR for CDR1 and FQNEAQ for CDR2. Including cysteine and phenylalanine, the CDR3 has 14 amino acids. Of all the DNA, just the CDR3 is kept, 42 bases in frame from base 1. V loses 6 bases of germline sequence and J loses 4 bases, and the interval between the two ends is 16 bases. The sample comes from a study of T cell changes during pregnancy in multiple sclerosis (dated by TCRdb to between 2019 and 2020). For the wider study: In women with multiple sclerosis, the researchers looked at how the T cell repertoire shifted as pregnancy progressed.

Library construction relied on the immunoSEQ multiplex PCR assay. What TCRdb holds here is the immuneACCESS table cut down to in-frame rearrangements. Part of the clones is not present; checked against another copy, under half of the missing clones reflect an unresolved V gene, and the others are unexplained. This sample has about 40,000 clones in its table, and over 80% of those were observed once. Roughly 5% of the sample lies in the top ten. Source: peripheral blood, taken in the first trimester of pregnancy. This clonotype was obtained from a female donor in good health, enrolled as a control in a pregnancy study. This receptor chain uses TRBV7-9 and TRBJ2-7; the D region possibly corresponds to TRBD1 (6 bases align). Here the CDR3 is given as CASSLTGRGYEQYF. The bases are TGTGCCAGCAGTCTAACGGGCAGGGGTTACGAGCAGTACTTC.